This TCR beta chain originates from a study of tissue T cells after allogeneic stem cell transplantation. Study-level information: Of the grafts for graft-versus-host disease patients, several were unmodified and three CD34-selected. Tissue samples with histologically apparent lymphocytes on H&E review were prioritized for sequencing.

Adult allogeneic hematopoietic cell transplant recipients with steroid-refractory graft-versus-host disease were prospectively enrolled for research autopsy. The CDR3 has 15 amino acids. Germline CDR1 MGHRA, CDR2 YSYEKL. J gave up 2 bases and V 1 base, and 4 bases lay outside the gene matches. Assay used: immunoSEQ multiplex PCR; TCRdb lists only in-frame clones, some missing. The sample has roughly 2,100 clones, roughly 66% seen once. This clonotype originated in a male patient aged 60 or older with steroid-refractory graft-versus-host disease after an allogeneic stem cell transplant. The graft donor may have given rise to some T cells. The source was transverse colon tissue, collected at autopsy. The chain has TRBV4-1 and TRBJ1-2; 7 bases agree with TRBD1. The CDR3 sequence is CASSQVWDSNYGYTF. The CDR3 DNA reads TGCGCCAGCAGCCAAGTGTGGGACAGCAACTATGGCTACACCTTC.